These 27 T cell receptor beta chains came from one sample sequenced in a study of immune evolution from preneoplasia to lung adenocarcinoma. TCRdb keeps only in-frame clones here, not all; method: immunoSEQ multiplex PCR. Of 6,000 to 6,500 clones listed, over 80% are singletons. The material sequenced was FFPE lung adenocarcinoma in situ tissue. All receptors derive from a donor of 70 years or more with lung adenocarcinoma.

The chain couples TRBV30 to TRBJ1-1, with 9 bases that match TRBD1. The V and J ends lost 7 bases and 5 bases, in that order; junction bases with no gene match: 8. The CDR3 spans 13 residues. CDR1 and CDR2 (germline): GTSNPN, SVGIG (reference sequence). This CDR3 is CASEKDRGTEAFF. CDR3 in DNA: TGTGCCTCCGAGAAGGACAGGGGAACTGAAGCTTTCTTT.

In its sample, this clone was seen a few times. This rearrangement joins TRBV7-9 to TRBJ1-1; 11 bases are a match to TRBD1. V was clipped by 5 bases and J by 0 bases; unmatched bases: 5. From germline, CDR1 is SEHNR and CDR2 FQNEAQ (reference sequence). The CDR3 length is 16 residues. CDR3 sequence (DNA): TGTGCCAGCAGCGCCGGGACAGGGGGTTTGAACACTGAAGCTTTCTTT. It yields the protein CASSAGTGGLNTEAFF.

V usage is TRBV21-1 and J usage is TRBJ1-3; TRBD1 is the table's D call, not checked against the DNA. TRBV21-1 is deemed a pseudogene. CDR3 length: 16 residues. Here the CDR3 reads CASSKARHPERNTIYF. CDR3 bases: TGTGCCAGCAGCAAAGCGAGACATCCAGAGAGAAACACCATATATTTT.

V usage is TRBV18 and J usage is TRBJ1-4, with D perhaps TRBD1 (5 bases). CDR3 length: 13 amino acids. Germline V gene data show CDR1 as KGHSH and CDR2 as LQKENI. V gave up 6 bases and J gave up 0 bases, with 5 bases separating them. The CDR3 sequence: CASSGATNEKLFF. Here the CDR3 DNA reads TGTGCCAGCTCGGGGGCAACTAATGAAAAACTGTTTTTT.

The chain recombines TRBV2 with TRBJ2-7, with D possibly called TRBD1 or TRBD2 (6 bases each). Per the germline V gene, CDR1 is SNHLY and CDR2 is FYNNEI. The germline V and J ends were trimmed by 8 bases and 4 bases, with 12 bases remaining between them. This CDR3 is built from 12 residues. The CDR3 bases are TGTGCCAGCCGCAGGGGAGGTTACGAGCAGTACTTC. It specifies CASRRGGYEQYF.

The chain uses TRBV4-2 and TRBJ1-3; the D gene is possibly TRBD1 (5 bases). The CDR3 extends over 17 amino acids. V was pared by 0 bases and J by 0 bases, with 12 bases between. Germline CDR1 is LGHNA and CDR2 is YNFKEQ. CDR3 region: CASSQDMGLSSGNTIYF. CDR3 coding DNA: TGTGCCAGCAGCCAAGATATGGGGCTCAGCTCTGGAAACACCATATATTTT.

The chain uses TRBV12-5 and TRBJ1-3; no reliable D call. This CDR3 is 15 amino acids long. V lost 5 bases to trimming and J lost 3 bases, with 14 bases between them. From germline, CDR1 is LGHNT and CDR2 FRNRAP. CDR3 coding DNA: TGTGCTAGTGGTCCACAAGGGATAGGTGGAAACACCATATATTTT. The encoded protein is CASGPQGIGGNTIYF.

The CDR3, as DNA: TGTGCCACCAGCAGAGGTTTGGACTCCGTGTCCTACGAGCAGTACTTC. It specifies CATSRGLDSVSYEQYF. This chain connects TRBV15 to TRBJ2-5; a possible D gene is TRBD2 (5 bases). The DNA matches TRBJ2-7 better at its end, which makes the J call doubtful. CDR1 and CDR2 from the germline V gene are LNHNV and YYDKDF (reference sequence). The length of the CDR3 is 16 residues.

The chain couples TRBV10-3 to TRBJ1-5; D is uncertain. Trimming took 4 bases from V and 3 from J, leaving 13 bases between them. The CDR3 is 15 amino acids. CDR1 ENHRY and CDR2 SYGVKD come from the germline V gene. The CDR3 coding sequence is TGTGCCATCAGTGGTTCCGACAACCTCAATCAGCCCCAGCATTTT. Amino acid sequence: CAISGSDNLNQPQHF.

This clone appeared once. The rearrangement uses TRBV9 and TRBJ2-3; no clear D gene. CDR1 and CDR2 from the germline V gene are SGDLS and YYNGEE. The ends were cut back, 0 bases at V and 2 bases at J, with 13 bases in the middle. The length of the CDR3 is 16 residues. CDR3 sequence reads: CASSVGPSADTDTQYF. Written as DNA, the CDR3 is TGTGCCAGCAGCGTAGGGCCCAGCGCGGACACAGATACGCAGTATTTT.

The chain recombines TRBV5-1 with TRBJ1-2, with TRBD1 matching 7 bases. V gave up 0 bases and J gave up 6 bases; unmatched junction bases: 5. CDR1 and CDR2 from the germline V gene are SGHRS and YFSETQ. This CDR3 spans 14 amino acids. Here the CDR3 DNA reads TGCGCCAGCAGCTTGGAGGGCAGGGGGGATGGCTACACCTTC. As protein: CASSLEGRGDGYTF.

The genes are TRBV4-2 and TRBJ1-2, with 11 bases matching TRBD1. V was pared by 3 bases and J by 7 bases, with 4 bases of the junction left unmatched. The length of the CDR3 is 14 residues. Germline V gene lookup returns CDR1 LGHNA and CDR2 YNFKEQ. DNA of the CDR3: TGTGCCAGCAGCCAGGTTGGACAGGGGGCTGGCTACACCTTC. This encodes CASSQVGQGAGYTF.

The V call is TRBV10-1, the J call TRBJ1-4; 8 bases are a match to TRBD1. Per germline, CDR1 WNHNN and CDR2 SYGVQD (reference sequence). The ends lost 0 bases at V and 8 bases at J; junction bases unmatched: 5. The CDR3 loop spans 15 amino acids. CDR3 nucleotide sequence: TGCGCCAGCAGTGAGTCGAGGACAGGGCAAGAAAAACTGTTTTTT. Protein sequence: CASSESRTGQEKLFF.

This clone showed up just once. The genes are TRBV4-2 and TRBJ1-5; no reliable D call. From germline, CDR1 is LGHNA and CDR2 YNFKEQ. V lost 0 bases and J lost 5, with 5 bases in between. CDR3 length equals 13 residues. The CDR3 DNA reads as TGTGCCAGCAGCCAAGATAGGGATCAGCCCCAGCATTTT. It codes for CASSQDRDQPQHF.

The V and J genes are TRBV19 and TRBJ2-7; 9 bases match TRBD2. Trimming removed 6 bases from V and 1 base from J; junction bases left unmatched: 4. Germline V gene lookup returns CDR1 LNHDA and CDR2 SQIVND (reference sequence). The CDR3 totals 14 residues. Here the CDR3 reads CASRQTSGSYEQYF. The DNA of the CDR3 is TGTGCCAGTAGACAGACTAGCGGATCCTACGAGCAGTACTTC.

This rearrangement joins TRBV19 to TRBJ2-1; D uncertain. Per the germline V gene, CDR1 is LNHDA and CDR2 is SQIVND (reference sequence). Trimming cost V 4 bases and J 5 bases, with 12 bases left between them. The CDR3 length is 14 residues. The CDR3 DNA reads TGTGCCAGTAGTAGGTCCGACTTTAACAATGAGCAGTTCTTC. Its translation: CASSRSDFNNEQFF. The whole variable domain, remainder taken from reference TRBV19 and TRBJ2-1, is DGGITQSPKYLFRKEGQNVTLSCEQNLNHDAMYWYRQDPGQGLRLIYYSQIVNDFQKGDIAEGYSVSREKKESFPLTVTSAQKNPTAFYLCASSRSDFNNEQFFGPGTRLTVL.

The chain has TRBV27 and TRBJ1-5, with 7 bases aligning to TRBD1. CDR1 and CDR2 from the germline V gene are MNHEY and SMNVEV (reference sequence). This CDR3 is 17 amino acids long. V lost 8 bases to trimming and J lost 4 bases; unmatched junction nucleotides: 17. CDR3 DNA: TGTGCCAGCCCCCCGGGACAGCATTCGGTCTGGAATCAGCCCCAGCATTTT. It specifies CASPPGQHSVWNQPQHF.

The chain carries TRBV9 and TRBJ2-7; D assignment may be TRBD1 or TRBD2 (5 bases each). The CDR3 consists of 15 residues. Trimming removed 2 bases from V and 6 bases from J, with 18 bases in between. Germline CDR1 is SGDLS and CDR2 is YYNGEE. The CDR3 DNA reads as TGTGCCAGCAGCGTTCAGGGCCAGACTATTGCCGAGCAGTACTTC. Protein: CASSVQGQTIAEQYF.

Only a few counts were recorded for this clone. V gene TRBV7-9 combines with J gene TRBJ2-3; no definite D call. The V end was cut by 5 bases, the J end by 4 bases, with 19 bases between. Germline CDR1 and CDR2: SEHNR and FQNEAQ (reference sequence). The CDR3 is made up of 16 amino acids. The CDR3: CASSRRGGDQADTQYF. The DNA for the CDR3 is TGTGCCAGCAGCCGAAGAGGTGGAGATCAGGCAGATACGCAGTATTTT.

V is TRBV18 and J is TRBJ2-3, with a possible D match to TRBD2 (7 bases). Per germline, CDR1 KGHSH and CDR2 LQKENI. The CDR3 has 17 amino acids. With 1 base removed from V and 0 bases from J, the gap between germline ends came to 14 bases. The CDR3, as DNA: TGTGCCAGCTCACCACAGGGGGGGGCGAGGAGCACAGATACGCAGTATTTT. This translates into CASSPQGGARSTDTQYF.

The chain uses TRBV5-1 and TRBJ2-1, with 7 positions matching TRBD2. The CDR3 consists of 15 residues. V dropped 0 bases and J dropped 4; count of bases not matched to a gene: 4. From germline, CDR1 is SGHRS and CDR2 YFSETQ. For the CDR3, the DNA is TGCGCCAGCAGCTTGGGAGTCGGGGGGTACAATGAGCAGTTCTTC. It is translated as CASSLGVGGYNEQFF.

The V gene is TRBV2, the J gene TRBJ2-7; TRBD1 aligns across 8 bases. Trimming cost V 7 bases and J 6 bases; bases outside gene matches: 11. CDR1 is SNHLY and CDR2 is FYNNEI in the germline V gene. The CDR3 length is 14 residues. The CDR3 coding sequence is TGTGCCAGCAAAAAGTCGGACAGGGTGGCCGAGCAGTACTTC. It codes for CASKKSDRVAEQYF.

This sequence joins TRBV10-2 and TRBJ1-1; D call uncertain. Trimming removed 7 bases from V and 1 base from J, with 13 bases in between. This CDR3 region has 14 residues. Germline V gene data show CDR1 as WSHSY and CDR2 as SAAADI. This CDR3 is CASTLSWENTEAFF. As DNA, the CDR3 is TGCGCCAGCACACTCTCCTGGGAGAACACTGAAGCTTTCTTT.

This chain uses TRBV25-1 with TRBJ2-7, with unresolved D. V was pared by 1 base and J by 3 bases, with 4 bases between. Germline CDR1 is MGHDK and CDR2 is SYGVNS. The CDR3 covers 12 residues. The CDR3 DNA sequence: TGTGCCAGCAGTGAATCCGTCTACGAGCAGTACTTC. It codes for CASSESVYEQYF.

The V call is TRBV2, the J call TRBJ1-1; D remains unclear. Germline lookup yields CDR1 SNHLY and CDR2 FYNNEI. The CDR3 contains 15 residues. Trimming removed 3 bases at V and 4 bases at J, with 15 bases between. The CDR3 DNA reads TGTGCCAGCAGTGACTCAAACCGGGCGAGCACTGAAGCTTTCTTT. Protein: CASSDSNRASTEAFF.

The chain employs TRBV29-1 and TRBJ2-1; 8 bases map to TRBD2. The germline V gene has CDR1 SQVTM and CDR2 ANQGSEA. The CDR3 runs 14 residues. The V segment lost 6 bases and the J segment 7 bases; nucleotides outside the gene matches: 11. The CDR3 spells CSVSGLEGRNEQFF. The CDR3 nucleotides read TGCAGCGTCTCGGGACTAGAGGGTAGAAATGAGCAGTTCTTC.

This chain links TRBV19 with TRBJ2-7; 8 bases map to TRBD1. Germline V gives CDR1 LNHDA, CDR2 SQIVND (reference sequence). V was clipped by 1 base and J by 0 bases; unmatched bases: 2. CDR3 length equals 15 residues. The CDR3 bases are TGTGCCAGTAGTATAGGGGACAGGCGCTCCTACGAGCAGTACTTC. Its translation is CASSIGDRRSYEQYF.